Relative to its sample, the clone carrying this TCR beta chain is medium-sized. One junction end does not reproduce the germline sequence, and a read error may be involved. The sample holds other DNA sequences that translate to the same CDR3. Looked up from germline, CDR1 is SEHNR and CDR2 is FQNEAQ (reference sequence). The CDR3 consists of 18 residues. This specimen belongs to a study of blood T cell repertoires in COVID-19. In the source study's methods: By means of reference gene primer amplification, nucleated cell counts were estimated. Sequenced by immunoSEQ multiplex PCR; TCRdb stores in-frame clones only, minus some. V, J and clone size are taken as reported in that table, and D and trimming were inferred from the DNA itself. The profile shows about 10,000 clones, approximately 90% of them singletons.

This TCR came from a human donor in a cohort sampled during active COVID-19. The rearrangement uses TRBV7-9 and TRBJ2-2, with 9 bases matching TRBD2. Specimen: peripheral blood. The CDR3 sequence is CASSYPRGGAGNTGELFF. CDR3 nucleotide sequence: TGCGCCAGCAGCTATCCTCGCGGGGGGGCCGGGAACACCGGGGAGCTGTTTTTT.